The T cell receptor beta chain described here comes from a study of T cell responses to AZD1222 COVID-19 vaccine. Notes on the study in general: There were repertoire samples only from the period after the peak T cell response. Females made up more of the donors, who were largely white British, and clonal diversity may have come out too low. Two doses of AZD1222 preceded a rise in Spike-specific TCR breadth and depth.

Trimming left V 5 bases short and J 7 bases short, with 8 bases between. The CDR3 has 11 amino acids. The germline gives CDR1 SEHNR, CDR2 FQNEAQ (reference sequence). Assay: immunoSEQ multiplex PCR; the TCRdb copy retains only in-frame clones and omits some. The data show fewer than 120,000 clones, about nine tenths seen once. In the case of this clone: Antigen unknown.

The material sequenced was peripheral blood, taken on day 0 of AZD1222 vaccination. The chain employs TRBV7-9 and TRBJ1-1; D gene unclear. This TCR derives from an adult in good health. The CDR3 spells CASSEYNEAFF. The CDR3 DNA reads TGTGCCAGCAGCGAATATAATGAAGCTTTCTTT.